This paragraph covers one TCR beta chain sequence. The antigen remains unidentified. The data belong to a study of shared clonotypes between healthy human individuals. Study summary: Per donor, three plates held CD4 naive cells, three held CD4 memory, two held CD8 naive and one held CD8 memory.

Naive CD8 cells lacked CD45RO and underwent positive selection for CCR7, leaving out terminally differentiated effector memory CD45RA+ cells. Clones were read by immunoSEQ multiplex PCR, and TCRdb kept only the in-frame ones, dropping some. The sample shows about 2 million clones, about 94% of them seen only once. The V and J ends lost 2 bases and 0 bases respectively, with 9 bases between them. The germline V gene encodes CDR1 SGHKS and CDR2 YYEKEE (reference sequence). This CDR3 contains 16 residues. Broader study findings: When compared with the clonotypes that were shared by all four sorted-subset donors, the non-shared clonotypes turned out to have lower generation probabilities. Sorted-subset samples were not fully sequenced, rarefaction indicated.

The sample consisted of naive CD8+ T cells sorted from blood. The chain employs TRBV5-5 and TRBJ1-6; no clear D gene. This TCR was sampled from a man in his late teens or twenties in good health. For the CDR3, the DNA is TGTGCCAGCAGCTTTACGGGGAGCTCCTATAATTCACCCCTCCACTTT. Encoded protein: CASSFTGSSYNSPLHF.